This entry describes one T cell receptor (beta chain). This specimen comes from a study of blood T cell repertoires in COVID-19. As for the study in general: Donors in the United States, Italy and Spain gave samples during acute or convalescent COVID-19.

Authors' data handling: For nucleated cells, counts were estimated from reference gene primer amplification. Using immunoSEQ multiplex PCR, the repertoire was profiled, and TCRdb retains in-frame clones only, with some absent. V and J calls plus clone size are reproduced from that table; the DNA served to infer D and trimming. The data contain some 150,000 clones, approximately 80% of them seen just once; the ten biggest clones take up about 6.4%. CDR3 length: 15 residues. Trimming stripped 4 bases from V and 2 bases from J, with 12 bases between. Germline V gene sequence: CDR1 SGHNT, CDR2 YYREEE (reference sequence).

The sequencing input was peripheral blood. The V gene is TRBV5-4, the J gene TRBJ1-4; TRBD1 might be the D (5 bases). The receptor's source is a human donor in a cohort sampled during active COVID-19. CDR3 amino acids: CASSDQTDTNEKLFF. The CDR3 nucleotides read TGTGCCAGCAGCGACCAGACAGATACTAATGAAAAACTGTTTTTT. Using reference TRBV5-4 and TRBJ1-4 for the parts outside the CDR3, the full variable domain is ETGVTQSPTHLIKTRGQQVTLRCSSQSGHNTVSWYQQALGQGPQFIFQYYREEENGRGNFPPRFSGLQFPNYSSELNVNALELDDSALYLCASSDQTDTNEKLFFGSGTQLSVL.